A selection of T cell receptor beta chains follows, all from one sample in a study of response to subunit inactivated influenza vaccine. TCRdb fed the RT-PCR reads into MiXCR, producing one record per CDR3 protein. The sample consists of 300,000 to 350,000 distinct CDR3 sequences, about 20% of them appearing once. This sample comprised PBMCs from blood, obtained less than 22 months after vaccination. All receptors come from a man aged 45-69 years who received an inactivated influenza vaccine. Each CDR3 is given with its conserved first and last residue. Fields, in order: clone size, V gene, J gene, D gene, CDR3 protein, CDR3 DNA. D genes are given only for firm matches. Some rows have no size entry. The others give once, few or many, or a class for an expanded clone.

clone_size: many; v_call: TRBV3-1; j_call: TRBJ1-1; d_call: .; cdr3_aa: CASSQASMNTEAFF; cdr3_nt: TGTGCCAGCAGCCAAGCCAGCATGAACACTGAAGCTTTCTTT
clone_size: few; v_call: TRBV7-9; j_call: TRBJ1-3; d_call: .; cdr3_aa: CASRGGPAKGNTIYF; cdr3_nt: TGTGCCAGCAGGGGGGGGCCGGCGAAAGGAAACACCATATATTTT
clone_size: .; v_call: TRBV7-9; j_call: TRBJ2-7; d_call: TRBD2; cdr3_aa: CASSPNRTSGRVKQYF; cdr3_nt: TGTGCCAGCAGCCCCAACAGGACTAGCGGGAGGGTGAAGCAGTACTTC
clone_size: .; v_call: TRBV20-1; j_call: TRBJ1-1; d_call: .; cdr3_aa: CSAARWVGAFF; cdr3_nt: TGCAGTGCGGCCCGTTGGGTTGGAGCTTTCTTT
clone_size: few; v_call: TRBV7-2; j_call: TRBJ2-5; d_call: TRBD2; cdr3_aa: CASSPGYLAGIQETQYF; cdr3_nt: TGTGCCAGCAGCCCGGGTTATCTAGCGGGGATCCAAGAGACCCAGTACTTC
clone_size: once; v_call: TRBV5-1; j_call: TRBJ1-2; d_call: .; cdr3_aa: CASSLGQEYSNYGYTF; cdr3_nt: TGCGCCAGCAGCTTGGGACAGGAATATTCTAACTATGGCTACACCTTC
clone_size: .; v_call: TRBV11-2; j_call: TRBJ2-5; d_call: .; cdr3_aa: CASSFSGAVFGETQYF; cdr3_nt: TGTGCCAGCAGCTTTTCGGGAGCGGTTTTCGGGGAGACCCAGTACTTC
clone_size: .; v_call: TRBV12-3/TRBV12-4; j_call: TRBJ1-2; d_call: .; cdr3_aa: CASRFGGAVGYTF; cdr3_nt: TGTGCCAGCAGGTTTGGGGGGGCAGTTGGCTACACCTTC
clone_size: few; v_call: TRBV6-1; j_call: TRBJ1-6; d_call: TRBD1; cdr3_aa: CASSQKTGTDNSPLHF; cdr3_nt: TGTGCCAGCAGTCAAAAAACCGGGACAGATAATTCACCCCTCCACTTT
clone_size: few; v_call: TRBV6-5; j_call: TRBJ1-1; d_call: .; cdr3_aa: CASSYSTVGGNTEAFF; cdr3_nt: TGTGCCAGCAGTTACTCGACGGTGGGGGGGAACACTGAAGCTTTCTTT
clone_size: few; v_call: TRBV20-1; j_call: TRBJ2-1; d_call: .; cdr3_aa: CSAIGTARDEQFF; cdr3_nt: TGCAGTGCTATTGGGACCGCTAGGGATGAGCAGTTCTTC
clone_size: few; v_call: TRBV5-1; j_call: TRBJ1-2; d_call: .; cdr3_aa: CASSLVGRDGYTF; cdr3_nt: TGCGCCAGCAGCTTGGTGGGCAGGGATGGCTACACCTTC
clone_size: .; v_call: TRBV7-2; j_call: TRBJ2-3; d_call: TRBD1; cdr3_aa: CASSLDRDRPTDTQYF; cdr3_nt: TGTGCCAGCAGCTTAGATAGGGACAGGCCCACAGATACGCAGTATTTT
clone_size: few; v_call: TRBV18; j_call: TRBJ2-2; d_call: TRBD1; cdr3_aa: CASSPSGGTGELFF; cdr3_nt: TGTGCCAGCTCACCTTCAGGGGGCACCGGGGAGCTGTTTTTT
clone_size: .; v_call: TRBV18; j_call: TRBJ1-6; d_call: TRBD1; cdr3_aa: CASSPRTGAGSPLHF; cdr3_nt: TGTGCCAGCTCACCACGGACAGGGGCAGGTTCACCCCTCCACTTT
clone_size: once; v_call: TRBV4-3; j_call: TRBJ2-1; d_call: .; cdr3_aa: CASSQEGVRSNEQFF; cdr3_nt: TGCGCCAGCAGCCAAGAGGGAGTTAGGAGCAATGAGCAGTTCTTC
clone_size: few; v_call: TRBV5-6; j_call: TRBJ1-2; d_call: TRBD1; cdr3_aa: CASSPTGAGGYTF; cdr3_nt: TGTGCCAGCAGCCCTACAGGGGCTGGGGGCTACACCTTC
clone_size: .; v_call: TRBV2; j_call: TRBJ2-2; d_call: .; cdr3_aa: CASRGLISANTGELFF; cdr3_nt: TGTGCCAGCAGGGGACTTATTTCCGCGAACACCGGGGAGCTGTTTTTT
clone_size: .; v_call: TRBV29-1; j_call: TRBJ2-5; d_call: .; cdr3_aa: CSVELQETQYF; cdr3_nt: TGCAGCGTTGAACTCCAAGAGACCCAGTACTTC
clone_size: once; v_call: TRBV6-2/TRBV6-3; j_call: TRBJ2-7; d_call: .; cdr3_aa: CASGRRVEQYF; cdr3_nt: TGTGCCAGCGGTCGTAGGGTCGAGCAGTACTTC
clone_size: few; v_call: TRBV12-3/TRBV12-4; j_call: TRBJ1-3; d_call: .; cdr3_aa: CASSLIQTPEGNTIYF; cdr3_nt: TGTGCCAGCAGTTTAATCCAGACCCCAGAAGGAAACACCATATATTTT
clone_size: .; v_call: TRBV6-5; j_call: TRBJ2-5; d_call: .; cdr3_aa: CASSYFSSIGGETQYF; cdr3_nt: TGTGCCAGCAGTTACTTCTCGAGCATAGGGGGAGAGACCCAGTACTTC
clone_size: .; v_call: TRBV6-2/TRBV6-3; j_call: TRBJ1-1; d_call: TRBD1; cdr3_aa: CASSYSEQTGGSEAFF; cdr3_nt: TGTGCCAGCAGTTACTCCGAGCAAACAGGGGGTTCTGAAGCTTTCTTT
clone_size: many; v_call: TRBV6-5; j_call: TRBJ1-1; d_call: .; cdr3_aa: CASSYGQGNTEAFF; cdr3_nt: TGTGCCAGCAGTTACGGGCAGGGGAACACTGAAGCTTTCTTT
clone_size: few; v_call: TRBV6-2/TRBV6-3; j_call: TRBJ2-7; d_call: .; cdr3_aa: CASSYSRPSVNSYEQYF; cdr3_nt: TGTGCCAGCAGTTACTCCCGTCCGAGCGTCAACTCCTACGAGCAGTACTTC
clone_size: .; v_call: TRBV7-2; j_call: TRBJ2-1; d_call: .; cdr3_aa: CASSLYRPTSHEQFF; cdr3_nt: TGTGCCAGCAGCTTATATCGCCCCACCTCCCATGAGCAGTTCTTC
clone_size: .; v_call: TRBV12-3/TRBV12-4; j_call: TRBJ1-1; d_call: .; cdr3_aa: CASSLRRTEAFF; cdr3_nt: TGTGCCAGCAGTTTGAGGAGGACTGAAGCTTTCTTT
clone_size: many; v_call: TRBV9; j_call: TRBJ1-1; d_call: .; cdr3_aa: CASSVEGLDAEAFF; cdr3_nt: TGTGCCAGCAGCGTAGAGGGTTTGGACGCTGAAGCTTTCTTT
clone_size: few; v_call: TRBV5-1; j_call: TRBJ1-1; d_call: TRBD1; cdr3_aa: CASSTGQGWYTEAFF; cdr3_nt: TGCGCCAGCAGCACGGGACAGGGGTGGTACACTGAAGCTTTCTTT
clone_size: .; v_call: TRBV3-1; j_call: TRBJ1-6; d_call: .; cdr3_aa: CASSQVGGRSPLHF; cdr3_nt: TGTGCCAGCAGCCAAGTTGGGGGGCGGTCACCCCTCCACTTT
clone_size: few; v_call: TRBV19; j_call: TRBJ1-4; d_call: .; cdr3_aa: CASTSNRVNEKLFF; cdr3_nt: TGTGCCAGTACCTCGAACAGGGTGAACGAAAAACTGTTTTTT
clone_size: .; v_call: TRBV5-5; j_call: TRBJ2-3; d_call: .; cdr3_aa: CASSLEGSDTQYF; cdr3_nt: TGTGCCAGCAGCTTGGAGGGCAGTGATACGCAGTATTTT
clone_size: .; v_call: TRBV7-8; j_call: TRBJ2-5; d_call: .; cdr3_aa: CASDARLAKETQYF; cdr3_nt: TGTGCCAGCGATGCAAGATTAGCCAAGGAGACCCAGTACTTC
clone_size: few; v_call: TRBV4-2; j_call: TRBJ1-1; d_call: .; cdr3_aa: CASSPDPPGGNTEAFF; cdr3_nt: TGTGCCAGCAGCCCCGACCCCCCAGGTGGTAACACTGAAGCTTTCTTT
clone_size: few; v_call: TRBV7-9; j_call: TRBJ1-5; d_call: .; cdr3_aa: CASSSIGGPGQPQHF; cdr3_nt: TGTGCCAGCAGCTCCATAGGCGGACCCGGTCAGCCCCAGCATTTT
clone_size: .; v_call: TRBV29-1; j_call: TRBJ2-5; d_call: .; cdr3_aa: CSVNFHWPNQETQYF; cdr3_nt: TGCAGCGTCAATTTTCATTGGCCGAATCAAGAGACCCAGTACTTC
clone_size: .; v_call: TRBV20-1; j_call: TRBJ2-7; d_call: .; cdr3_aa: CSAPTTYEQYF; cdr3_nt: TGCAGTGCTCCCACTACCTACGAGCAGTACTTC
clone_size: .; v_call: TRBV6-5; j_call: TRBJ1-1; d_call: .; cdr3_aa: CASSYSRGRLDTEAFF; cdr3_nt: TGTGCCAGCAGTTACTCTCGGGGGCGATTGGACACTGAAGCTTTCTTT
clone_size: many; v_call: TRBV12-3/TRBV12-4; j_call: TRBJ1-1; d_call: .; cdr3_aa: CASSPYRTNEAFF; cdr3_nt: TGTGCCAGCAGCCCCTACAGGACTAATGAAGCTTTCTTT
clone_size: .; v_call: TRBV7-2; j_call: TRBJ2-7; d_call: .; cdr3_aa: CASSLAQLGEQYF; cdr3_nt: TGTGCCAGCAGCTTAGCACAGTTAGGCGAGCAGTACTTC
clone_size: .; v_call: TRBV5-8; j_call: TRBJ2-1; d_call: TRBD2; cdr3_aa: CASSTGTNIYNEQFF; cdr3_nt: TGTGCCAGCAGCACGGGGACTAACATATACAATGAGCAGTTCTTC
clone_size: .; v_call: TRBV7-9; j_call: TRBJ1-2; d_call: .; cdr3_aa: CASSSLDRRRGYTF; cdr3_nt: TGTGCCAGCAGCTCGCTGGATCGTCGGCGGGGCTACACCTTC
clone_size: .; v_call: TRBV12-3/TRBV12-4; j_call: TRBJ2-1; d_call: .; cdr3_aa: CATTLRTRTYNEQFF; cdr3_nt: TGTGCCACCACTTTAAGGACCAGGACCTACAATGAGCAGTTCTTC
clone_size: few; v_call: TRBV20-1; j_call: TRBJ1-1; d_call: .; cdr3_aa: CVNDGANTEAFF; cdr3_nt: TGCGTTAACGACGGTGCGAACACTGAAGCTTTCTTT
clone_size: .; v_call: TRBV20-1; j_call: TRBJ2-2; d_call: .; cdr3_aa: CSALQGFGELFF; cdr3_nt: TGCAGTGCGCTACAGGGTTTTGGGGAGCTGTTTTTT
clone_size: few; v_call: TRBV7-9; j_call: TRBJ2-6; d_call: .; cdr3_aa: CASRSRTGANVLTF; cdr3_nt: TGTGCCAGCAGATCTAGAACTGGGGCCAACGTCCTGACTTTC
clone_size: few; v_call: TRBV10-3; j_call: TRBJ1-1; d_call: .; cdr3_aa: CATGGPVNTEAFF; cdr3_nt: TGTGCCACCGGGGGGCCGGTGAACACTGAAGCTTTCTTT
clone_size: many; v_call: TRBV29-1; j_call: TRBJ1-1; d_call: .; cdr3_aa: CSVETETTNTEAFF; cdr3_nt: TGCAGCGTTGAGACTGAGACTACGAACACTGAAGCTTTCTTT
clone_size: .; v_call: TRBV19; j_call: TRBJ1-6; d_call: .; cdr3_aa: CASSVDVWDNSPLHF; cdr3_nt: TGTGCCAGTAGTGTGGACGTCTGGGATAATTCACCCCTCCACTTT
clone_size: .; v_call: TRBV20-1; j_call: TRBJ1-3; d_call: .; cdr3_aa: CSARSPSAGAGNTIYF; cdr3_nt: TGCAGTGCTAGGAGCCCCTCGGCAGGGGCTGGAAACACCATATATTTT
clone_size: many; v_call: TRBV29-1; j_call: TRBJ1-2; d_call: .; cdr3_aa: CSVESWVLTDGYTF; cdr3_nt: TGCAGCGTTGAGTCCTGGGTCCTCACTGATGGCTACACCTTC
clone_size: many; v_call: TRBV7-6; j_call: TRBJ1-2; d_call: .; cdr3_aa: CASSAFRDGVYTF; cdr3_nt: TGTGCCAGCAGCGCTTTCCGGGACGGTGTCTACACCTTC
clone_size: .; v_call: TRBV11-2; j_call: TRBJ1-4; d_call: .; cdr3_aa: CASSLTVDEKLFF; cdr3_nt: TGTGCCAGCAGCCTGACGGTCGATGAAAAACTGTTTTTT
clone_size: .; v_call: TRBV6-1; j_call: TRBJ1-2; d_call: .; cdr3_aa: CASSEVQGMVGYTF; cdr3_nt: TGTGCCAGCAGTGAAGTCCAGGGGATGGTAGGCTACACCTTC
clone_size: .; v_call: TRBV28; j_call: TRBJ2-5; d_call: .; cdr3_aa: CASSVVSQETQYF; cdr3_nt: TGTGCCAGCAGCGTTGTGAGTCAAGAGACCCAGTACTTC
clone_size: many; v_call: TRBV6-5; j_call: TRBJ2-2; d_call: TRBD2; cdr3_aa: CASSYVLAGRELFF; cdr3_nt: TGTGCCAGCAGTTACGTCCTAGCGGGTCGGGAGCTGTTTTTT
clone_size: .; v_call: TRBV28; j_call: TRBJ2-5; d_call: TRBD2; cdr3_aa: CASSLRAGGLETQYF; cdr3_nt: TGTGCCAGCAGTTTACGAGCGGGAGGATTGGAGACCCAGTACTTC
clone_size: few; v_call: TRBV6-1; j_call: TRBJ1-1; d_call: TRBD1; cdr3_aa: CASSGGQGLIEAFF; cdr3_nt: TGTGCCAGCAGCGGGGGACAGGGGCTTATTGAAGCTTTCTTT
clone_size: .; v_call: TRBV25-1; j_call: TRBJ2-5; d_call: TRBD2; cdr3_aa: CASSEFSGRGIETQYF; cdr3_nt: TGTGCCAGCAGTGAATTTAGCGGGAGGGGAATAGAGACCCAGTACTTC
clone_size: .; v_call: TRBV20-1; j_call: TRBJ2-7; d_call: TRBD2; cdr3_aa: CSAPRLAESYEQYF; cdr3_nt: TGCAGTGCCCCCCGACTAGCGGAGAGCTACGAGCAGTACTTC